These 18 T cell receptor beta chains share one sample of origin, sequenced in a study of T cell repertoires in cytomegalovirus infection. TCRdb used MiXCR to reprocess the reads, holding one entry per CDR3 protein. The sample records roughly 230,000 distinct CDR3 sequences, under 25% being singletons. Sequenced sample: CD8+ T cells from PBMCs. Every receptor here comes from a human donor in good health (CMV status not recorded). Some clones in this sample may be carry-over from other donors' samples.

This clonotype turned up a few times. Here the CDR3 reads CATSYSGGGLYEQYF. CDR3 DNA sequence: TGTGCCACCAGCTACTCGGGAGGGGGCCTCTACGAGCAGTACTTC. This chain connects TRBV15 to TRBJ2-7, with a tentative D call TRBD2 (8 bases). The V gene's germline CDR1 is LNHNV and CDR2 YYDKDF (reference sequence). V was clipped by 5 bases and J by 3 bases, with 17 bases between them. The CDR3 consists of 15 residues.

The chain recombines TRBV30 with TRBJ2-5; D remains unclear. The V and J ends lost 1 base and 0 bases respectively, with 12 bases between them. The CDR3 spans 15 residues. Looked up from germline, CDR1 is GTSNPN and CDR2 is SVGIG (reference sequence). DNA of the CDR3: TGTGCCTGGAGTGCCCGAACATTGTACCAAGAGACCCAGTACTTC. This codes for CAWSARTLYQETQYF.

Comments on this clonotype: An end of the junction differs from the germline gene, which may be a read error. The chain joins TRBV29-1 to TRBJ2-5, with D possibly being TRBD2 (5 bases). CDR1 SQVTM and CDR2 ANQGSEA come from the germline V gene. This CDR3 region has 14 residues. CDR3 nucleotide sequence: TGCAGCGTTGCCCCTGGGGAGATGGAAGAGACCCGGTACTTC. This encodes CSVAPGEMEETRYF.

A few counts support this clonotype. The chain has TRBV28 and TRBJ2-5; D may be TRBD2 (7 bases). The CDR3 is 12 residues long. Germline V gene data show CDR1 as MDHEN and CDR2 as SYDVKM. V was shortened by 10 bases and J by 7 bases, with 16 bases between the two germline ends. CDR3 protein: CATMGGAGTQYF. CDR3 DNA: TGTGCCACGATGGGGGGGGCTGGGACCCAGTACTTC.

The genes are TRBV20-1 and TRBJ1-2; TRBD1 matches 10 bases. The V gene's germline CDR1 is DFQATT and CDR2 SNEGSKA (reference sequence). V was clipped by 5 bases and J by 4 bases; unmatched bases: 7. The CDR3 contains 14 residues. The CDR3 nucleotides read TGCAGTGCTTCAGGGACAGGGGATGGCTATGGCTACACCTTC. The encoded protein is CSASGTGDGYGYTF.

Ten or more counts support this clonotype. CDR3: CASSLGFRDQPQHF. In DNA form, the CDR3 reads TGTGCCAGCAGCTTAGGCTTTCGGGATCAGCCCCAGCATTTT. The V gene is TRBV7-9, the J gene TRBJ1-5; D not certain. This CDR3 comprises 14 residues. V dropped 1 base and J dropped 5 bases, with 9 bases sitting between them. CDR1 is SEHNR and CDR2 is FQNEAQ in the germline V gene (reference sequence). The entire variable domain, with the rest obtained from reference TRBV7-9 and TRBJ1-5, is as follows: DTGVSQNPRHKITKRGQNVTFRCDPISEHNRLYWYRQTLGQGPEFLTYFQNEAQLEKSRLLSDRFSAERPKGSFSTLEIQRTEQGDSAMYLCASSLGFRDQPQHFGDGTRLSIL.

This clonotype was detected a few times. The chain couples TRBV20-1 to TRBJ1-1; D perhaps matches TRBD1 (5 bases). CDR1 is DFQATT, CDR2 SNEGSKA, per germline (reference sequence). The CDR3 is 17 residues long. V was cut by 3 bases and J by 1 base, with 21 bases left in between. CDR3 bases: TGCAGTGCTAGGAATGTGGGGACCGATAGGGCGAACACTGAAGCTTTCTTT. It translates to CSARNVGTDRANTEAFF.

This rearrangement joins TRBV12-5 to TRBJ1-1; D is unclear. CDR3 length: 13 amino acids. In germline, CDR1 is LGHNT, CDR2 FRNRAP. V was shortened by 0 bases and J by 4 bases, with 6 bases between the two germline ends. The CDR3, as DNA: TGTGCTAGTGGTTTGGTATGGGGCACTGAAGCTTTCTTT. Translation: CASGLVWGTEAFF.

This clonotype has ten or more counts. The chain combines TRBV12-3 or TRBV12-4 with TRBJ1-1; weak D call: TRBD1 (6 bases). V was pared by 5 bases and J by 7 bases, with 17 bases between. The CDR3 is 14 residues long. CDR3 sequence (DNA): TGTGCCAGCAGTCCCAACCCACAGGGATTTGAAGCTTTCTTT. Protein product: CASSPNPQGFEAFF.

Comments on this clonotype: Relative to the germline gene, one junction end is altered; a read error may explain this. The chain joins TRBV3-1 to TRBJ1-3, with D uncertain. Per the germline V gene, CDR1 is LGHDT and CDR2 is YNNKEL (reference sequence). The CDR3 is 14 amino acids. The CDR3 sequence: CASSEDTSGNTIYF. CDR3 sequence (DNA): TGTGCCAGCAGCGAAGACACCTCTGGAAACACCATATATTTT.

This clonotype was recorded at least ten times. The CDR3 nucleotides read TGTGCCAGCAGTTTTCCGGGACAGACAGATACGCAGTATTTT. It encodes CASSFPGQTDTQYF. This chain uses TRBV28 with TRBJ2-3; 7 positions match TRBD1. Germline CDR1 MDHEN, CDR2 SYDVKM. The junction had 3 bases not matched to a gene; V was cut back by 3 bases and J by 3 bases. This CDR3 spans 14 amino acids. The full variable domain, completed using reference TRBV28 and TRBJ2-3, is DVKVTQSSRYLVKRTGEKVFLECVQDMDHENMFWYRQDPGLGLRLIYFSYDVKMKEKGDIPEGYSVSREKKERFSLILESASTNQTSMYLCASSFPGQTDTQYFGPGTRLTVL.

The chain links TRBV12-3 or TRBV12-4 to TRBJ2-2, with a weak D call TRBD2 (6 bases). V was shortened by 5 bases and J by 5 bases, with 12 bases between the two germline ends. CDR3 length: 14 amino acids. CDR3 sequence (DNA): TGTGCCAGCAGTGCGGGACTGGGGACCGGGGAGCTGTTTTTT. Protein sequence: CASSAGLGTGELFF.

This clonotype came up a few times. This chain links TRBV5-1 with TRBJ1-1, with 9 bases identical to TRBD1. The CDR3 is 16 amino acids. CDR1 is SGHRS and CDR2 is YFSETQ in the germline V gene. The J segment lost 0 bases and the V segment lost 0 bases, leaving 3 bases of the junction unmatched. Here the CDR3 reads CASSLVGTGMNTEAFF. In DNA form, the CDR3 reads TGCGCCAGCAGCTTGGTTGGGACAGGGATGAACACTGAAGCTTTCTTT.

This clonotype appeared many times. This chain joins TRBV7-6 and TRBJ1-6; TRBD1 is a possible D gene (5 bases). CDR1 SGHVS and CDR2 FNYEAQ come from the germline V gene. This CDR3 is 15 amino acids long. V lost 4 bases and J 2 bases, leaving 9 bases between the germline ends. CDR3 region: CASSSGRAYNSPLHF. The CDR3 bases are TGTGCCAGCAGCTCGGGACGGGCCTATAATTCACCCCTCCACTTT.

This clonotype was detected a few times. This chain connects TRBV19 to TRBJ1-5; 9 positions agree with TRBD1. V gave up 7 bases and J gave up 7 bases; unmatched junction bases: 8. The germline V gene has CDR1 LNHDA and CDR2 SQIVND (reference sequence). The CDR3 loop spans 14 amino acids. The CDR3 spells CASKEQGAMQPQHF. The CDR3 region has the DNA TGTGCCAGTAAAGAACAGGGGGCTATGCAGCCCCAGCATTTT.

The J gene is TRBJ1-6, the V gene TRBV15, with a tentative D call TRBD1 (5 bases). This CDR3 spans 19 amino acids. The germline V gene has CDR1 LNHNV and CDR2 YYDKDF (reference sequence). Trimming removed 4 bases at V and 4 bases at J, with 23 bases between. CDR3 DNA: TGTGCCACCAGCATTATCCTCAGAGGGGCAGCGTCTTATAATTCACCCCTCCACTTT. This gives the protein CATSIILRGAASYNSPLHF.

This clonotype was found a few times. The V call is TRBV30, the J call TRBJ2-2; the D is unclear. The V gene's germline CDR1 is GTSNPN and CDR2 SVGIG (reference sequence). The CDR3 extends over 12 amino acids. V shed 1 base and J shed 10 bases, with 10 bases lying between them. This CDR3 is CAWSGPGTELFF. The CDR3 DNA is TGTGCCTGGAGTGGTCCGGGCACGGAGCTGTTTTTT. Looking up the rest from reference TRBV30 and TRBJ2-2 gives the full variable domain: SQTIHQWPATLVQPVGSPLSLECTVEGTSNPNLYWYRQAAGRGLQLLFYSVGIGQISSEVPQNLSASRPQDRQFILSSKKLLLSDSGFYLCAWSGPGTELFFGEGSRLTVL.

The chain employs TRBV6-2 or TRBV6-3 and TRBJ1-1; 10 positions match TRBD1. The CDR3 runs 16 residues. Germline CDR1 is MNHEY and CDR2 is SVGEGT. Losses at the gene ends were 6 bases for V and 4 bases for J; bases not matched to a gene: 11. The chain's CDR3 is CASRADRQGASTEAFF. The CDR3 region has the DNA TGTGCCAGCAGGGCCGACCGACAGGGGGCTAGCACTGAAGCTTTCTTT.